What follows describes a single TCR beta chain. Its antigen has not been determined. Base qualities are not at hand, and no much larger clone is one base apart. The germline V and J ends show losses of 5 bases and 8 bases respectively, and no gene match explains 9 bases of the junction. As encoded in the germline V gene (reference sequence), CDR1 is SGHAT while CDR2 is FQDESV. Counted from cysteine to phenylalanine, this CDR3 has 16 amino acids. Solely the CDR3 DNA is kept, with 48 bases framed from the first base. TCR beta CDR3 regions were amplified from RNA transcripts. The TCR CDR3 was subjected to a first round of RT-PCR using the HTBI primer set and the Qiagen OneStep RT-PCR kit. A second multiplex PCR round built the libraries, followed by size selection and purification. Sequencing of the libraries was done on an Illumina HiSeq2000 using paired-end 100 bp reads. The paper's processing steps were these. SOAPnuke was used to process the raw data, with reads discarded if the reads contained adapters or uncalled bases, had a mean Phred below 15, or lacked an exact constant-primer or identifier match. COPE v1.2.5 was used to merge the high-quality paired reads, and each unique nucleotide sequence was defined as a clonotype. MiTCR v1.1 was used to align clonotypes to the IMGT TRBV, TRBD and TRBJ reference segments. The analysis was restricted to V-J combinations with a frequency above 0.0001, which together covered about 99% of the repertoires. A TCS score was defined as the ratio of F50 (clonal expansion) to E x V (chaos), with BLOSUM62-based TCRdist applied between CDR3 peptides within each V-J. Welch's t-statistics and random forest reduced 514 V-J features to 10 to 15, which were used in a naive Bayes classifier (R e1071). TCRdb's own reprocessing of the public reads used fastp at Q25 and MiXCR and kept productive beta chains. For every CDR3 protein sequence, its rows merge into one entry that carries the most common genes and DNA. The V and J calls reflect TCRdb's pipeline rather than the authors' work. The sample has around 190,000 distinct CDR3 sequences on record, about a sixth of them singletons. Together, the top ten hold roughly 49% of the sample.

Graves' hyperthyroidism was defined as stable when no progression to ophthalmopathy occurred over 18 months of follow-up. The hyperthyroidism patients were between 18 and 65 years old and newly diagnosed, with a disease duration of less than 2 months. Exclusion was applied to patients with uncontrolled infections, other autoimmune diseases, pregnancy or lactation. Diagnoses relied on clinical symptoms, serum thyroxine and TRAb, thyroid ultrasound and orbital computed tomography. PBMCs were isolated from 8 to 10 ml of fresh peripheral blood by Ficoll-Paque density gradient centrifugation. Trizol reagent was used to extract total RNA, and RNA quality was then checked on an Agilent 2100 Bioanalyzer. The data were taken from a study of T cells in Graves' hyperthyroidism and ophthalmopathy (dated by TCRdb to between 2018 and 2020). Study-wide context: Peripheral blood was collected at initial diagnosis, before any treatment. To identify distinguishing TCR V-J signatures, a discovery cohort of about 100 patients was used, comprising 43 with Graves' ophthalmopathy and about 59 with stable Graves' hyperthyroidism. Prospective prediction of ophthalmopathy was tested in an independent validation cohort consisting of roughly 20 hyperthyroidism patients and more than 15 patients who later progressed to ophthalmopathy. The approximately 97 discovery patients were randomly divided into training and test sets at a 7:3 ratio. The study also compared thyroid tissue and blood T-cell repertoires from a handful of Graves' hyperthyroidism patients. Following sampling, methimazole starting at 30 mg daily was given to hyperthyroidism patients, and high-dose intravenous methylprednisolone was given to ophthalmopathy patients. According to the paper, TCR Vbeta CDR3 sequencing was carried out on 120 to 150 peripheral blood samples, which came from 40 to 45 ophthalmopathy, around 74 hyperthyroidism and roughly 17 progressor patients. Overall study outcomes, separate from this receptor: Sample size was not statistically predetermined, and blinding of investigators to group allocation was not performed. During validation, the model predicted progression to ophthalmopathy a median of around six months ahead of onset, with 60% to 71% sensitivity and under 85% specificity. Most expanded thyroid clonotypes (frequency above 0.001) were also detected in blood, suggesting blood repertoires may reflect thyroid immune responses. A 13 V-J signature model separated ophthalmopathy from stable hyperthyroidism, with 87.88% sensitivity and 81.08% specificity in cross-validation and 80%/75% in testing.

The V gene is TRBV11-1 and the J gene is TRBJ2-1, with 13 junctional bases fitting TRBD2. Sequences were obtained from blood. The clonotype comes from a woman aged 45-65 years with Graves' hyperthyroidism. For the CDR3, the sequence is CASSRRLAGGKDEQFF. The nucleotide sequence reads as follows: TGTGCCAGCAGCCGCAGACTAGCGGGAGGTAAAGATGAGCAGTTCTTC.